The following is a TCR beta chain sequence with its context. With V trimmed by 4 bases and J by 1 base, 7 bases remained unmatched. CDR3 length equals 16 residues. Germline CDR1 and CDR2: MGHRA and YSYEKL. The source of the sample is a study of blood T cell repertoires in COVID-19. Background on the study: T cells, B-cell-depleted T cells, or PBMCs provided the cDNA or gDNA that served as material.

TCRdb's table, derived via immunoSEQ multiplex PCR, lists solely in-frame clones and lacks some. In the table there are some 120,000 clones, approximately 87% of which are singletons. The gene calls are TRBV4-1 and TRBJ2-3; 8 bases agree with TRBD2. The sequencing input was peripheral blood. The TCR originated in a man younger than 40 with acute or convalescent COVID-19. The CDR3 spells CASSPEGREGTDTQYF. Written as DNA, the CDR3 is TGCGCCAGCAGCCCCGAGGGGCGGGAGGGCACAGATACGCAGTATTTT.